The clone carrying this T cell receptor (beta chain) has a count of ten or more. What it binds is not known. The roughly 19-33 mg bulk tissue piece was not sorted before simultaneous RNA and DNA extraction. Germline V gene lookup returns CDR1 SGHNT and CDR2 YYREEE (reference sequence). V shed 2 bases and J shed 7 bases, with 13 bases lying between them. This CDR3 contains 14 residues. This sample was included in a study of tumor-infiltrating lymphocytes in primary liver carcinoma. Whole-study context: Both sexes were represented among patients, who were 30 to 69 years old. Each of the growths was stage T1-T3 N0M0, extending roughly 4 to 10 cm across.

General observations from the study: The study found a significantly higher top-250-clone fraction in tumors than in blood (p = 0.039).

Constant-region priming of around 500 ng total RNA yielded TCR beta cDNA. The TCR beta library was amplified through three nested multiplex PCR rounds in a modified ARM-PCR procedure. TRBV1-TRBV30 forward primers paired with a C-beta reverse primer drove the first two PCR rounds, about 10 cycles each. TCRdb itself ran the multiplex PCR reads through MiXCR, one entry per CDR3 protein. This table has 70,000 to 95,000 distinct CDR3 sequences, 60% to 80% appearing once. The clonotype originates from a man aged 40-49 years with primary liver carcinoma and hepatitis B virus infection. The rearrangement joins TRBV5-4 to TRBJ2-1; D gene ambiguous. Sequencing was performed on liver tumor tissue from sampling region 4. Subset of the sample: tumor region T4, right-lateral pole. The CDR3 reads CASSLGLAENEQFF. DNA of the CDR3: TGTGCCAGCAGCTTAGGTTTAGCAGAGAATGAGCAGTTCTTC.